These T cell receptor beta chains were read from a single sample in a study of cytomegalovirus exposure and HLA in healthy donors. The method was immunoSEQ multiplex PCR; TCRdb's version includes in-frame clones alone and lacks a portion of them. The sample gives roughly 180,000 clones, 76% of which show up once; 0.7% to 0.85% is in the top ten. Sequenced: PBMCs. Receptor source: a female donor in good health and CMV-seronegative. Each CDR3 is given with its conserved first and last residue. D genes are given only for firm matches. Expanded clones get a size class; other rows say once, few or many, or leave the size out.

size	V	J	D	DNA	CDR3
few	TRBV7-9	TRBJ2-7	TRBD1	TGTGCCAGCAGCCCGAAAGGGGGACAGGGGAGCTCCTACGAGCAGTACTTC	CASSPKGGQGSSYEQYF
.	TRBV5-1	TRBJ2-7	.	TGCGCCAGCAGCCTCCGAGGCCCTGGGTCTCGAAACGAGCAGTACTTC	CASSLRGPGSRNEQYF
.	TRBV13	TRBJ2-7	TRBD2	TGTGCCAGCAGCCCTGGGATTAGCGGGTACGAGCAGTACTTC	CASSPGISGYEQYF
.	TRBV7-6	TRBJ2-3	.	TGTGCCAGCAGCCCTGGTACTAAAGATCGGGCAGATACGCAGTATTTT	CASSPGTKDRADTQYF
.	TRBV28	TRBJ2-1	TRBD2	TGTGCCAGCAGTGTTATGACTAGCGGGGGGTTCAATGAGCAGTTCTTC	CASSVMTSGGFNEQFF
.	TRBV30	TRBJ1-1	.	TGTGCTACGGATATGGGGCTCACTGAAGCTTTCTTT	CATDMGLTEAFF
.	TRBV10-3	TRBJ2-1	TRBD1	TGTGCCATCAGTGCGTCGACAGGGATTGGTGAGCAGTTCTTC	CAISASTGIGEQFF
.	TRBV6-1	TRBJ1-5	.	TGTGCCAGCAGGACCCCCGACAGGCTAAATCAGCCCCAGCATTTT	CASRTPDRLNQPQHF
.	TRBV5-1	TRBJ1-3	.	TGCGCCAGCAGTCAGGGAATTGGAAACACCATATATTTT	CASSQGIGNTIYF
.	TRBV10-2	TRBJ2-7	TRBD2	TGCGCCAGCAGTGAGTTGCTAGCGGGGGGCCCAAGCTCCTACGAGCAGTACTTC	CASSELLAGGPSSYEQYF
few	TRBV9	TRBJ1-2	TRBD1	TGTGCCAGCAGCCTTACAGGGGGCGCAGCCTATGGCTACACCTTC	CASSLTGGAAYGYTF
few	TRBV28	TRBJ2-7	.	TGTGCCAGCAGTCCTTTCTCCTACGAGCAGTACTTC	CASSPFSYEQYF
.	TRBV9	TRBJ1-1	TRBD1	TGTGCCAGCAGCGTAGGACCGGGACAGGGGGCTGAGGCTTTCTTT	CASSVGPGQGAEAFF
few	TRBV7-2	TRBJ2-5	TRBD1	TGTGCCAGCAGCAGGACAGGGGGCGAGACCCAGTACTTC	CASSRTGGETQYF
few	TRBV18	TRBJ2-2	.	TGTGCCAGCTCAGGAACGCGGAGTGGGGAGCTGTTTTTT	CASSGTRSGELFF
.	TRBV5-4	TRBJ1-6	.	TGTGCCAGCAGCTCAGAACCCGGGACAAATCATTCACCCCTCCACTTT	CASSSEPGTNHSPLHF
few	TRBV18	TRBJ1-2	TRBD1	TGTGCCAGCTCACCACAGAGGGACAGCGGCTACACCTTC	CASSPQRDSGYTF
.	TRBV11-1	TRBJ2-7	TRBD2	TGTGCCAGCAGCATAGGGACTAGCGGGTCCTACGAGCAGTACTTC	CASSIGTSGSYEQYF
.	TRBV29-1	TRBJ2-3	TRBD2	TGCAGCGTTAGCGGGGGCCTTCTTAGCACAGATACGCAGTATTTT	CSVSGGLLSTDTQYF